This TCR beta chain was profiled in a study of blood T cell repertoires in COVID-19. Across the study: COVID-19 samples from acute and convalescent phases originated in the United States, Italy and Spain.

Germline V CDR1 and CDR2: LGHNA, YNFKEQ. The J segment lost 5 bases and the V segment lost 2 bases, leaving 5 bases of the junction unmatched. CDR3 length: 16 amino acids. Produced via immunoSEQ multiplex PCR; TCRdb's table is partial and in-frame only. The sample includes 70,000 to 100,000 clones, roughly nine tenths of them seen just once. The V gene is TRBV4-2, the J gene TRBJ2-7; 14 positions match TRBD2. Sample: peripheral blood. This clonotype was obtained from a woman in her fifties or sixties with COVID-19, enrolled during active disease. For the CDR3, the DNA is TGTGCCAGCAGCCAACCGGGACTAGCGGGGGTCAACGAGCAGTACTTC. Translated, it gives CASSQPGLAGVNEQYF.